The clone carrying this T cell receptor beta chain was seen repeatedly, ten times or more. Its antigen remains unknown. This CDR3 has 17 amino acids. Germline CDR1 SQVTM, CDR2 ANQGSEA. V lost 1 base to trimming and J lost 4 bases; unmatched junction nucleotides: 13. TCRdb independently ran MiXCR on the multiplex PCR reads; one entry per CDR3 protein. The table has about 22,000 distinct CDR3 sequences, approximately 40% seen once. This record comes from a study of breast tumors, draining lymph nodes, adjacent tissues. Study results and caveats: That most tumor T cells come from lymph nodes remained unproven.

The material sequenced was breast tumor tissue. The TCR sequence derives from a female donor with breast cancer. Some clones in this sample may be carry-over from other donors' samples. The V gene is TRBV29-1, the J gene TRBJ2-5; TRBD1 aligns across 9 bases. CDR3 residues: CSVEARTGVSWGETQYF. The CDR3 DNA sequence: TGCAGCGTTGAAGCGAGGACAGGGGTAAGCTGGGGAGAGACCCAGTACTTC. Full variable domain (missing parts from reference TRBV29-1 and TRBJ2-5): SAVISQKPSRDICQRGTSLTIQCQVDSQVTMMFWYRQQPGQSLTLIATANQGSEATYESGFVIDKFPISRPNLTFSTLTVSNMSPEDSSIYLCSVEARTGVSWGETQYFGPGTRLLVL.